A selection of T cell receptor beta chains follows, all from one sample in a study of cytomegalovirus exposure and HLA in healthy donors. The table came from immunoSEQ multiplex PCR; TCRdb's copy has only in-frame clones and leaves some out. In the table there are hundreds of thousands of clones, approximately 79% of which are singletons. Sequences were obtained from PBMCs. The origin of the receptors is a girl aged 2 to 9 in good health and CMV-seronegative. CDR3s include the opening cysteine and the closing phenylalanine or tryptophan. Each record gives: V gene, clone size, D gene, J gene, CDR3 protein, CDR3 DNA. A D gene is named only where the DNA matches it firmly. Part of the rows lack a size; the others show once, few, many or a class for expanded clones.

TRBV7-6,.,TRBD2,TRBJ2-1,CASSLGGLVGLGAYNEQFF,TGTGCCAGCTCGCTAGGGGGACTAGTAGGCTTAGGGGCCTACAATGAGCAGTTCTTC
TRBV4-1,.,TRBD1,TRBJ2-7,CASSAGQGGYEQYF,TGCGCCAGCAGCGCCGGACAGGGAGGATACGAGCAGTACTTC
TRBV5-4,.,.,TRBJ2-3,CASSSHTDTQYF,TGTGCCAGCAGCTCACACACAGATACGCAGTATTTT
TRBV5-6,.,.,TRBJ2-5,CASSPQRFWDTRQETQYF,TGTGCCAGCAGCCCTCAAAGGTTCTGGGACACACGCCAAGAGACCCAGTACTTC
TRBV5-1,.,TRBD2,TRBJ2-1,CASTTGLVGDEQFF,TGCGCCAGCACCACCGGACTAGTCGGCGATGAGCAGTTCTTC
TRBV5-1,.,.,TRBJ2-5,CASSLGGLQETQYF,TGCGCCAGCAGCTTGGGGGGACTCCAAGAGACCCAGTACTTC
TRBV5-5,once,.,TRBJ1-2,CASSQTGGSNYGYTF,TGTGCCAGCAGCCAGACAGGTGGCTCTAACTATGGCTACACCTTC
TRBV6-5,.,TRBD1,TRBJ2-7,CASSYLTGVEQYF,TGTGCCAGCAGTTACCTGACAGGGGTCGAGCAGTACTTC
TRBV27,.,TRBD2,TRBJ2-1,CASSMGLAGAIDEQFF,TGTGCCAGCAGCATGGGACTAGCGGGAGCTATCGATGAGCAGTTCTTC
TRBV30,.,.,TRBJ2-4,CAWSVFQGMRAKNIQYF,TGTGCCTGGAGTGTTTTCCAGGGTATGAGGGCCAAAAACATTCAGTACTTC
TRBV7-9,.,TRBD1,TRBJ2-7,CASSGTGTGSYEQYF,TGTGCCAGCAGCGGAACCGGGACAGGGTCGTACGAGCAGTACTTC
TRBV6-5,.,TRBD1,TRBJ1-4,CASSVGQGGNEKLFF,TGTGCCAGCAGCGTAGGACAGGGCGGAAATGAAAAACTGTTTTTT
TRBV19,.,.,TRBJ1-1,CASSFGGYTEAFF,TGTGCCAGTAGTTTCGGGGGGTACACTGAAGCTTTCTTT
TRBV19,.,.,TRBJ1-5,CASSTDITSPNQPQHF,TGTGCCAGTAGTACCGACATCACAAGTCCCAATCAGCCCCAGCATTTT
TRBV20-1,few,.,TRBJ2-5,CSAGAQYF,TGCAGTGCGGGCGCCCAGTACTTC
TRBV30,few,TRBD2,TRBJ2-2,CAWSVPYKPLAGTNTGELFF,TGTGCCTGGAGTGTACCGTATAAGCCTCTAGCGGGGACGAACACCGGGGAGCTGTTTTTT
TRBV7-2,.,.,TRBJ1-2,CASSRTKDSRYYGYTF,TGTGCCAGCAGCCGAACGAAGGACAGTCGATACTATGGCTACACCTTC
TRBV5-1,.,TRBD1,TRBJ2-7,CASRPTGIEDEQYF,TGCGCCAGCAGACCGACAGGGATCGAGGACGAGCAGTACTTC
TRBV6-5,.,.,TRBJ2-2,CASSESRRGELFF,TGTGCCAGCAGTGAATCGCGCCGCGGGGAGCTGTTTTTT
TRBV10-1,.,.,TRBJ1-1,CASSPGKDTEAFF,TGCGCCAGCAGTCCAGGGAAGGACACTGAAGCTTTCTTT
TRBV2,.,.,TRBJ1-1,CASKFGMNTEAFF,TGTGCCAGCAAGTTCGGTATGAACACTGAAGCTTTCTTT
TRBV6-1,.,TRBD1,TRBJ1-1,CASSGAGGRNAEAFF,TGTGCCAGCAGTGGCGCAGGGGGAAGGAACGCTGAAGCTTTCTTT
TRBV30,.,TRBD1,TRBJ1-2,CAHYRTDRAKGYTF,TGTGCCCATTACCGGACCGACAGGGCCAAAGGCTACACCTTC
TRBV19,.,.,TRBJ1-2,CASISRGYGYTF,TGTGCCAGTATCTCCAGGGGCTATGGCTACACCTTC
TRBV5-1,.,TRBD1,TRBJ2-3,CASSLARTGGADTQYF,TGCGCCAGCAGCTTGGCTCGGACAGGGGGCGCAGATACGCAGTATTTT
TRBV5-4,.,TRBD2,TRBJ2-7,CASSYSGRAYEQYF,TGTGCCAGCAGCTATAGCGGGAGGGCCTACGAGCAGTACTTC
TRBV11-2,.,.,TRBJ2-7,CASRPTGSYEQYF,TGTGCCAGCAGGCCGACAGGCTCCTACGAGCAGTACTTC
TRBV6-5,.,.,TRBJ1-4,CASSVRAGANEKLFF,TGTGCCAGCAGTGTTCGGGCAGGGGCTAATGAAAAACTGTTTTTT
TRBV7-9,once,.,TRBJ2-2,CASRPQGNTGELFF,TGTGCCAGCAGACCACAGGGGAACACCGGGGAGCTGTTTTTT
TRBV6-5,once,TRBD2,TRBJ2-7,CASSYSASGGYEQYF,TGTGCCAGCAGTTACTCCGCTAGCGGGGGGTACGAGCAGTACTTC
TRBV2,.,.,TRBJ2-3,CASSEVTGQYF,TGTGCCAGCAGTGAAGTCACGGGGCAGTATTTT
TRBV7-7,.,TRBD2,TRBJ2-2,CASSPSGGNTGELFF,TGTGCCAGCAGCCCTAGCGGGGGAAACACCGGGGAGCTGTTTTTT
TRBV18,.,.,TRBJ2-1,CASSPRHNYNEQFF,TGTGCCAGCTCCCCACGACACAATTACAATGAGCAGTTCTTC
TRBV27,.,.,TRBJ2-7,CASSLGFSYEQYF,TGTGCCAGCAGTTTGGGCTTCAGTTACGAGCAGTACTTC
TRBV10-3,once,.,TRBJ1-1,CAISALSGGSMNTEAFF,TGTGCCATCAGTGCTCTTTCGGGGGGCTCGATGAACACTGAAGCTTTCTTT
TRBV2,.,.,TRBJ2-1,CASSDFEKVAQQFF,TGTGCCAGCAGTGACTTCGAAAAAGTAGCACAGCAGTTCTTC